The 5 T cell receptor beta chains below were found in one sample sequenced in a study of blood T cells in healthy people across ages. A sample-barcoded 5' primer and a J-beta primer mix were used in a second PCR of roughly 7 to 12 cycles. TCRdb itself ran the 5' RACE reads through MiXCR, one entry per CDR3 protein. The profile shows some 1.7 million distinct CDR3 sequences, 28% of them singletons. Sequenced material: blood. These TCRs come from a woman in her 30s in good health.

This clonotype has only one observation. V gene TRBV7-2 combines with J gene TRBJ2-3; D gene uncertain. V was shortened by 5 bases and J by 2 bases, with 20 bases between the two germline ends. Germline assignment: CDR1 SGHTA and CDR2 FQGNSA. CDR3 length: 17 amino acids. The CDR3: CASSPAWGTPNTDTQYF. The DNA for the CDR3 is TGTGCCAGCAGCCCGGCGTGGGGTACACCCAACACAGATACGCAGTATTTT.

Many counts were recorded for this clonotype. The CDR3 protein is CASSLSDNEQFF. DNA for the CDR3: TGTGCCAGCAGCTTAAGCGACAATGAGCAGTTCTTC. V and J are TRBV7-9 and TRBJ2-1; D unclear. Germline CDR1 and CDR2: SEHNR and FQNEAQ (reference sequence). The CDR3 runs to 12 residues. Trimming removed 2 bases at V and 5 bases at J, with 4 bases between.

This clonotype was observed a handful of times. V gene TRBV20-1 combines with J gene TRBJ2-7; D is perhaps TRBD2 (6 bases). This CDR3 region has 16 residues. The ends were cut back, 6 bases at V and 2 bases at J, with 23 bases in the middle. Germline values: CDR1 DFQATT, CDR2 SNEGSKA (reference sequence). CDR3 nucleotides: TGCAGTGCCCCCCCCGGTGGGCCGGGAGCCACCTACGAGCAGTACTTC. This translates into CSAPPGGPGATYEQYF.

Regarding this clonotype: Given a much more abundant clone one base away, this may be a read error. The chain is built from TRBV7-9 and TRBJ2-7; 10 nucleotides line up with TRBD2. Germline CDR1 reads SEHNR; CDR2 reads FQNEAQ (reference sequence). The CDR3 contains 16 residues. V shed 3 bases and J 7 bases; nucleotides not matched to a gene: 12. The CDR3 DNA follows: TGTGCCAGCAGCTTCATGGGCAGCGGGAGGGACAATGAGCAGTACTTC. Its translation is CASSFMGSGRDNEQYF.

This clonotype was recorded at least ten times. The V call is TRBV6-1, the J call TRBJ1-2; possible D gene TRBD1, 5 bases. Germline V gene sequence: CDR1 MNHNS, CDR2 SASEGT. The CDR3 extends over 15 amino acids. V lost 6 bases, J lost 1 base, and 15 bases lay in between. This CDR3 is CASSDPNRGNYGYTF. CDR3 in DNA: TGTGCCAGCAGCGACCCTAATAGGGGTAACTATGGCTACACCTTC.